Presented here are 21 T cell receptor beta chains from one specimen sequenced in a study of cytomegalovirus exposure and HLA in healthy donors. Primers for the PCR totalled 60 Vbeta and 13 Jbeta. The table came from immunoSEQ multiplex PCR; TCRdb's copy has only in-frame clones and leaves some out. In the table there are 150,000 to 160,000 clones, 80% of which are singletons. Sequenced input: PBMCs. The receptor source for this set is a man aged 25 to 45 in good health and CMV-seropositive.

This clone was observed once. This rearrangement joins TRBV28 to TRBJ2-7, with D possibly TRBD1 on 6 matching bases. V lost 3 bases to trimming and J lost 2 bases, with 8 bases between them. There are 13 residues in the CDR3. From germline, CDR1 is MDHEN and CDR2 SYDVKM. The CDR3 bases are TGTGCCAGCAGTTTGGACAGACCCTACGAGCAGTACTTC. The encoded protein is CASSLDRPYEQYF.

A word on this clone: The junction does not match germline at one end; this may be a read error. The rearrangement joins TRBV7-9 to TRBJ2-2, with 12 bases matching TRBD1. Germline lookup yields CDR1 SEHNR and CDR2 FQNEAQ (reference sequence). The CDR3 totals 16 residues. The CDR3 here is CSSSFGDRGQSGELFF. In nucleotides, the CDR3 is TGTTCCAGCAGCTTTGGGGACAGGGGGCAAAGCGGGGAGCTGTTTTTT.

This clone was seen once. This chain links TRBV7-9 with TRBJ2-5; D not certain. The closer fit of TRBJ2-7 to the DNA end suggests the J call may be wrong. The CDR3 is 13 residues long. Per the germline V gene, CDR1 is SEHNR and CDR2 is FQNEAQ (reference sequence). This CDR3 is CASSLVEDYEQYF. The CDR3 nucleotides read TGTGCCAGCAGCTTAGTCGAAGACTACGAGCAGTACTTC.

J is TRBJ2-3 and V is TRBV10-3, with 7 bases lining up with TRBD2. Germline CDR1 reads ENHRY; CDR2 reads SYGVKD. The junction had 6 bases not matched to a gene; V was cut back by 3 bases and J by 3 bases. CDR3 length: 15 amino acids. CDR3: CAISDTLADTDTQYF. The CDR3 DNA sequence: TGTGCCATCAGTGATACTCTAGCGGATACAGATACGCAGTATTTT.

The chain has TRBV28 and TRBJ1-2, with 7 bases identical to TRBD1. V trimming: 10 bases; J trimming: 2 bases; junction bases outside the gene matches: 10. This CDR3 spans 14 amino acids. Germline CDR1 reads MDHEN; CDR2 reads SYDVKM. CDR3 protein: CAIEGRDSNYGYTF. DNA for the CDR3: TGTGCCATCGAAGGCCGGGACAGCAACTATGGCTACACCTTC.

This clone was detected only a few times. The chain joins TRBV7-2 to TRBJ1-1; 7 bases align to TRBD1. The V and J ends lost 4 bases and 4 bases, in that order; junction bases with no gene match: 6. Germline CDR1 and CDR2: SGHTA and FQGNSA. The CDR3 loop spans 14 amino acids. CDR3 DNA sequence: TGTGCCAGCAGCTCCCGAGCAGGGGGCACTGAAGCTTTCTTT. Translation: CASSSRAGGTEAFF. The full variable domain, with the rest looked up from reference TRBV7-2 and TRBJ1-1, is GAGVSQSPSNKVTEKGKDVELRCDPISGHTALYWYRQSLGQGLEFLIYFQGNSAPDKSGLPSDRFSAERTGGSVSTLTIQRTQQEDSAVYLCASSSRAGGTEAFFGQGTRLTVV.

This clone was picked up one time. The rearrangement joins TRBV6-1 to TRBJ1-1; D unclear. V was pared by 2 bases and J by 0 bases, with 7 bases between. The CDR3 has 14 residues. Germline CDR1 is MNHNS and CDR2 is SASEGT. CDR3: CASSEKRMNTEAFF. The CDR3 coding sequence is TGTGCCAGCAGTGAAAAGCGGATGAACACTGAAGCTTTCTTT.

The chain is built from TRBV18 and TRBJ2-1; weak D call: TRBD2 (5 bases). CDR3 length: 12 amino acids. Germline CDR1 and CDR2: KGHSH and LQKENI. V lost 5 bases, J lost 7 bases, and 9 bases lay in between. This chain's CDR3 is CASSTTRNEQFF. As DNA, the CDR3 is TGTGCCAGCTCAACAACTAGGAATGAGCAGTTCTTC.

This clone was detected only once. The rearrangement uses TRBV19 and TRBJ2-5; D is possibly TRBD1 (6 bases). V lost 5 bases, J lost 2 bases, and 12 bases lay in between. The CDR3 runs 14 residues. Germline loops: CDR1 LNHDA, CDR2 SQIVND (reference sequence). Written as DNA, the CDR3 is TGTGCCAGTAGTGTCAGGGGATTTCAAGAGACCCAGTACTTC. Translated: CASSVRGFQETQYF.

This clone has a handful of counts. CDR3 region: CASSRGTLERETQYF. In DNA form, the CDR3 reads TGTGCCAGCAGCCGCGGGACCCTTGAACGAGAGACCCAGTACTTC. The genes are TRBV4-2 and TRBJ2-5; D is possibly TRBD2 (6 bases). Germline lookup yields CDR1 LGHNA and CDR2 YNFKEQ. There are 15 residues in the CDR3. V gave up 4 bases and J gave up 4 bases, with 16 bases separating them.

The chain joins TRBV5-1 to TRBJ2-1, with 7 bases matching TRBD2. The V segment lost 4 bases and the J segment 2 bases; nucleotides outside the gene matches: 3. The CDR3 is 14 amino acids. CDR1 is SGHRS, CDR2 YFSETQ, per germline. CDR3 loop: CASSIGLAYNEQFF. CDR3 sequence (DNA): TGCGCCAGCAGCATAGGACTAGCCTACAATGAGCAGTTCTTC.

The chain carries TRBV18 and TRBJ2-1, with 9 nucleotides matching TRBD1. The CDR3 runs to 15 residues. Trimming took 3 bases from V and 6 from J; bases not matched to a gene: 6. CDR1 and CDR2 (germline): KGHSH, LQKENI. The CDR3: CASSPNEDRGNEQFF. The CDR3 nucleotides are TGTGCCAGCTCACCCAACGAGGACAGGGGCAATGAGCAGTTCTTC.

Points on this clone: This specimen includes other DNA sequences encoding the same CDR3. This sequence joins TRBV28 and TRBJ2-7; 9 nucleotides line up with TRBD2. The CDR3 is 16 residues long. Trimming took 3 bases from V and 2 from J; bases not matched to a gene: 8. The germline V gene encodes CDR1 MDHEN and CDR2 SYDVKM. As DNA, the CDR3 is TGTGCCAGCAGTTTCTCCCTAGCGGGGCTGACCTACGAGCAGTACTTC. The encoded protein is CASSFSLAGLTYEQYF.

There are a few counts of this clone. The gene calls are TRBV28 and TRBJ1-1, with TRBD1 matching 7 bases. CDR3 length: 15 amino acids. Germline V gene data show CDR1 as MDHEN and CDR2 as SYDVKM. Unmatched junction bases numbered 8, after V lost 3 bases and J lost 4 bases. In DNA, the CDR3 is TGTGCCAGCAGTTTGAGGCGCAGGGGGAGCACTGAAGCTTTCTTT. Its protein is CASSLRRRGSTEAFF.

This clone was recorded a few times. V and J are TRBV29-1 and TRBJ2-1; D is possibly TRBD2 (6 bases). Per the germline V gene, CDR1 is SQVTM and CDR2 is ANQGSEA. The CDR3 contains 12 residues. Deletions cut 7 bases from V and 15 bases from J, with 22 bases between. CDR3 sequence reads: CSAWDLSLMWFF. CDR3 in DNA: TGCAGCGCTTGGGACTTATCTCTGATGTGGTTCTTC.

The V and J genes are TRBV5-6 and TRBJ2-5, with 13 bases lining up with TRBD2. Germline CDR1 reads SGHDT; CDR2 reads YYEEEE. The CDR3 runs 18 residues. The V gene end was trimmed by 3 bases and the J gene end by 0 bases; junction bases not matched to a gene: 8. CDR3 protein: CASSSPWTSGSHQETQYF. Here the CDR3 DNA reads TGTGCCAGCAGCTCCCCCTGGACTAGCGGGAGTCACCAAGAGACCCAGTACTTC.

V gene TRBV9 combines with J gene TRBJ2-3, with TRBD1 identical over 8 bases. The V gene end was trimmed by 0 bases and the J gene end by 2 bases; junction bases not matched to a gene: 2. The CDR3 contains 15 residues. The germline V gene has CDR1 SGDLS and CDR2 YYNGEE. The CDR3 DNA reads TGTGCCAGCAGCGTAGCGGGACAGGACACAGATACGCAGTATTTT. This sequence encodes CASSVAGQDTDTQYF.

The chain combines TRBV15 with TRBJ2-6; 7 nucleotides agree with TRBD1. The CDR3 extends over 19 amino acids. V lost 0 bases to trimming and J lost 1 base; unmatched junction nucleotides: 9. Germline-derived CDR1 and CDR2 are LNHNV and YYDKDF (reference sequence). CDR3 nucleotides: TGTGCCACCAGCAGAGATCAGGGACAGAACCCTTCTGGGGCCAACGTCCTGACTTTC. This encodes CATSRDQGQNPSGANVLTF.

This chain joins TRBV4-1 and TRBJ2-7, with TRBD2 as a possible D gene (6 bases). The V end lost 0 bases, the J end lost 2 bases, and 20 bases lay between the germline ends. Germline CDR1 reads MGHRA; CDR2 reads YSYEKL. CDR3 length: 18 residues. This CDR3 reads CASSQEVGDSAEPYEQYF. CDR3 DNA sequence: TGCGCCAGCAGCCAAGAAGTGGGGGACTCAGCCGAGCCCTACGAGCAGTACTTC.

As DNA, the CDR3 is TGCGCCAGCAGCTTGGGCAGGGTCTCCTACAATGAGCAGTTCTTC. Amino acid sequence: CASSLGRVSYNEQFF. V usage is TRBV5-1 and J usage is TRBJ2-1; a weak D match, TRBD1 (5 bases). This CDR3 has 15 residues. V was cut by 0 bases and J by 0 bases, with 7 bases left in between. Germline CDR1 is SGHRS and CDR2 is YFSETQ.

With regard to this clone: In the same sample, other DNA sequences code for this CDR3. The chain couples TRBV15 to TRBJ1-1; the D gene is possibly TRBD1 (6 bases). Trimming removed 3 bases at V and 1 base at J, with 6 bases between. The germline V gene has CDR1 LNHNV and CDR2 YYDKDF (reference sequence). The CDR3 consists of 13 residues. The CDR3 region has the DNA TGTGCCACCAGCAGGGACAGGAACACTGAAGCTTTCTTT. Translated: CATSRDRNTEAFF.